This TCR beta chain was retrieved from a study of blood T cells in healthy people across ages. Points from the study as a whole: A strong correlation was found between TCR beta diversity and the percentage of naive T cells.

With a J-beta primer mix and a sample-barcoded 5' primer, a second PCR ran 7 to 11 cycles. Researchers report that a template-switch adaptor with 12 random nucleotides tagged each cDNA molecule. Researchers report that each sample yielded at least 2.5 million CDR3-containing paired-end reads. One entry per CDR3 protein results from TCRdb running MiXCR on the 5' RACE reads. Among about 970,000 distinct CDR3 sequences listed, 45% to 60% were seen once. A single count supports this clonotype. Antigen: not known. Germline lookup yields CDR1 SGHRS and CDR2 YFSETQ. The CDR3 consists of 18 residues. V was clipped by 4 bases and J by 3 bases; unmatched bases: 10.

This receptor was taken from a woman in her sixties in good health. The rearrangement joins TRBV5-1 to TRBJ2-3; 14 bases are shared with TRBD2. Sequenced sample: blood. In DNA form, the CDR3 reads TGCGCCAGCAGCCCGACGCCGACTAGCGGGAGGGGGACAGATACGCAGTATTTT. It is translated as CASSPTPTSGRGTDTQYF.